This T cell receptor beta chain was identified during a study of T-cell reconstitution after alpha-beta-depleted transplantation in children. This clonotype was seen a handful of times. Library preparation (for TCRbeta) was performed with unique molecular identifiers. Via MiXCR, TCRdb re-called the PCR reads, giving one row per CDR3 protein. This sample has roughly 500,000 distinct CDR3 sequences, with approximately 16% found just once. The germline V gene has CDR1 SGHRS and CDR2 YFSETQ. The CDR3 runs 11 residues. Trimming pared 3 bases from V and 7 bases from J, leaving 7 bases between. The chain is built from TRBV5-1 and TRBJ1-1; D not certain. This clonotype was obtained from a human donor who donated a stem cell graft to a child with acute lymphoblastic leukemia. The sample in question was PBMCs from the stem cell graft donor, obtained from the stem cell graft. The CDR3 loop is CASSSRDEAFF. In nucleotides, the CDR3 is TGCGCCAGCAGCTCGAGGGATGAAGCTTTCTTT. The full variable domain, in which reference TRBV5-1 and TRBJ1-1 provide the parts outside the CDR3, is KAGVTQTPRYLIKTRGQQVTLSCSPISGHRSVSWYQQTPGQGLQFLFEYFSETQRNKGNFPGRFSGRQFSNSRSEMNVSTLELGDSALYLCASSSRDEAFFGQGTRLTVV.